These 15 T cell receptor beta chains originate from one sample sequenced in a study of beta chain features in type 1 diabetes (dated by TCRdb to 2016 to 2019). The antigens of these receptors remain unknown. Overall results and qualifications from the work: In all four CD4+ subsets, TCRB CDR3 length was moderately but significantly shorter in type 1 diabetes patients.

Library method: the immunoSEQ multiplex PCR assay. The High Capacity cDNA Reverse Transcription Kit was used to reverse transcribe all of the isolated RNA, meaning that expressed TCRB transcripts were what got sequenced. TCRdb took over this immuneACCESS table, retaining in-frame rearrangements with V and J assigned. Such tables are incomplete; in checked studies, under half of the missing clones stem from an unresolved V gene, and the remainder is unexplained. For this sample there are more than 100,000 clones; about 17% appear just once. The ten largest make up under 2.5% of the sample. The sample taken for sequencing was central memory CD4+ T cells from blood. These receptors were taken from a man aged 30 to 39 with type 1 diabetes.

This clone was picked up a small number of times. The CDR3 is CASSEAGNNQPQHF. In DNA, the CDR3 is TGTGCCAGCAGTGAAGCAGGGAACAATCAGCCCCAGCATTTT. The chain carries TRBV6-1 and TRBJ1-5; D gene ambiguous. V was clipped by 0 bases and J by 3 bases, with 6 bases between them. This CDR3 is built from 14 residues. Germline V gene data show CDR1 as MNHNS and CDR2 as SASEGT.

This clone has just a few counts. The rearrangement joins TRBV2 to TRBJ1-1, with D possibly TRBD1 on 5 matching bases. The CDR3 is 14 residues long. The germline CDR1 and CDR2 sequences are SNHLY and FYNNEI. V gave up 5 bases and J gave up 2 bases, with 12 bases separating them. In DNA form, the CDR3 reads TGTGCCAGCAGTCCCGGGACGTTCAACACTGAAGCTTTCTTT. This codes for CASSPGTFNTEAFF. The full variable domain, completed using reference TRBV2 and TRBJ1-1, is EPEVTQTPSHQVTQMGQEVILRCVPISNHLYFYWYRQILGQKVEFLVSFYNNEISEKSEIFDDQFSVERPDGSNFTLKIRSTKLEDSAMYFCASSPGTFNTEAFFGQGTRLTVV.

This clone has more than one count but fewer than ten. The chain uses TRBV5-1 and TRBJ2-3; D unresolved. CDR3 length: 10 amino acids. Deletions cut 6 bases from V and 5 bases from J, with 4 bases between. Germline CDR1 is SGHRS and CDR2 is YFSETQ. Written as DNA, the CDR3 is TGCGCCAGCAATGGAGATACGCAGTATTTT. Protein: CASNGDTQYF. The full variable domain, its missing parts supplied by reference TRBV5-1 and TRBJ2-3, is KAGVTQTPRYLIKTRGQQVTLSCSPISGHRSVSWYQQTPGQGLQFLFEYFSETQRNKGNFPGRFSGRQFSNSRSEMNVSTLELGDSALYLCASNGDTQYFGPGTRLTVL.

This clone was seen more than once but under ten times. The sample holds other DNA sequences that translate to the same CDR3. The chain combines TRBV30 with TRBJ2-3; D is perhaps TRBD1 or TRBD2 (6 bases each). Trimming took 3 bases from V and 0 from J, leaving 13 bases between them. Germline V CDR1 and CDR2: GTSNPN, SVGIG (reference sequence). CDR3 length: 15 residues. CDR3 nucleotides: TGTGCCTGGAGCGTAGGGGGGACTAGCACAGATACGCAGTATTTT. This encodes CAWSVGGTSTDTQYF.

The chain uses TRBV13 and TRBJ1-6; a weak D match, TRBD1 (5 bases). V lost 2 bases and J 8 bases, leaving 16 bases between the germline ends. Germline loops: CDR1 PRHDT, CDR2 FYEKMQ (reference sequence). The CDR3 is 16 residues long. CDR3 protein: CASSLRRGYSDSPLHF. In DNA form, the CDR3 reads TGTGCCAGCAGCTTAAGGAGGGGTTATTCCGATTCACCCCTCCACTTT.

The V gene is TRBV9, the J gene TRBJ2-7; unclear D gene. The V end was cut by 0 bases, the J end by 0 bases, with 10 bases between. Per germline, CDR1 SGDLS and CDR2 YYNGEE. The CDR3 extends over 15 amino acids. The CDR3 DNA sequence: TGTGCCAGCAGCGTAGGCTCCGGACGCTCCTACGAGCAGTACTTC. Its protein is CASSVGSGRSYEQYF. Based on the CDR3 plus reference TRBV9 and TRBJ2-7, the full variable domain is DSGVTQTPKHLITATGQRVTLRCSPRSGDLSVYWYQQSLDQGLQFLIQYYNGEERAKGNILERFSAQQFPDLHSELNLSSLELGDSALYFCASSVGSGRSYEQYFGPGTRLTVT.

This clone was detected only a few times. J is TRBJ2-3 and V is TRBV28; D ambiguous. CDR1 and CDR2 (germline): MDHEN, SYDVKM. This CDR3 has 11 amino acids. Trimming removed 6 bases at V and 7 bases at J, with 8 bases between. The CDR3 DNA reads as TGTGCCAGCAGGTTAGAGAATACGCAGTATTTT. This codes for CASRLENTQYF.

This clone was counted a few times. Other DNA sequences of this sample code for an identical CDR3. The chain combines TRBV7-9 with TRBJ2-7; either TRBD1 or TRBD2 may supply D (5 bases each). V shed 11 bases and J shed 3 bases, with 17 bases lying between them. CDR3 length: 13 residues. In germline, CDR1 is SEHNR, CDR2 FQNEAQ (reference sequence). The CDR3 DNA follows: TGTGCCCTCGAAAGGGGAGAGGGCTACGAGCAGTACTTC. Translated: CALERGEGYEQYF.

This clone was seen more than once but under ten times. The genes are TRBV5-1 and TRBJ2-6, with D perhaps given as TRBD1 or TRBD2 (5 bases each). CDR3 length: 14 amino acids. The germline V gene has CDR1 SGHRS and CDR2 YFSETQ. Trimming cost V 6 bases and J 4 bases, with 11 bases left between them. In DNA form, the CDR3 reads TGCGCCAGCAACCTAGGGGACGGGGCCAACGTCCTGACTTTC. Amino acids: CASNLGDGANVLTF.

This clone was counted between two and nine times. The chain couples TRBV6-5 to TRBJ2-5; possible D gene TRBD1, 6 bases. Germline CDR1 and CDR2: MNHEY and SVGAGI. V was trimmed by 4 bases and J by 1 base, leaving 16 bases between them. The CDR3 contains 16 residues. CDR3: CASSSKFGTPQETQYF. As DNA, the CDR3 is TGTGCCAGCAGTTCCAAATTCGGGACACCCCAAGAGACCCAGTACTTC.

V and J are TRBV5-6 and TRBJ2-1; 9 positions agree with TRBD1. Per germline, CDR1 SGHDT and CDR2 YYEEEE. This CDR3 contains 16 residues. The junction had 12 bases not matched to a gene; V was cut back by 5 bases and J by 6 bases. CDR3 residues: CASSFRRGTGTNEQFF. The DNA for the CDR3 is TGTGCCAGCAGTTTCAGGCGGGGGACAGGGACCAATGAGCAGTTCTTC.

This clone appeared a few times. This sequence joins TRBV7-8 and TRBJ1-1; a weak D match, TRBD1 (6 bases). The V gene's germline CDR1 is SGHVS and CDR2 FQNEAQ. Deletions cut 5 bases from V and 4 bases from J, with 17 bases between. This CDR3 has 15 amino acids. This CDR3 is CASSPRPGGGTEAFF. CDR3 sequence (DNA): TGTGCCAGCAGCCCCCGGCCCGGGGGCGGCACTGAAGCTTTCTTT.

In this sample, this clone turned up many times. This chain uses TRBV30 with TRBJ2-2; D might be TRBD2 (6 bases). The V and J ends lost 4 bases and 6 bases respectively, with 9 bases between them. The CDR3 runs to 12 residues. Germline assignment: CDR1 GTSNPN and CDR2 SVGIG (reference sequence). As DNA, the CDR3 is TGTGCCTGGACCGGGACTGCCGGGGAGCTGTTTTTT. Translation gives CAWTGTAGELFF.

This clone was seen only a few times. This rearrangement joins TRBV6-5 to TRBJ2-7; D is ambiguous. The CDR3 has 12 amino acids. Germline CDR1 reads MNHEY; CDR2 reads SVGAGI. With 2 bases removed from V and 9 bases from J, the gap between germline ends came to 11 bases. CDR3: CASSYSAGRQYF. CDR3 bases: TGTGCCAGCAGTTACAGCGCCGGACGGCAGTACTTC.

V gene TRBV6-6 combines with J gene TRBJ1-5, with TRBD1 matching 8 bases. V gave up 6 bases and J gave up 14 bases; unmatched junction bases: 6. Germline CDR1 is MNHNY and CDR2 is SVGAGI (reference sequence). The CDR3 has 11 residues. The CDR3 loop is CASSEQGVKHF. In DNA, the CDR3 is TGTGCCAGCAGCGAACAGGGGGTGAAGCATTTT.